This T cell receptor beta chain is drawn from a study of human T cells and chemical hapten exposure. Study-wide background: Patch tests applied 0.01% DPC to the upper back, read at 6 days. Patients, chiefly female, had alopecia areata, totalis or universalis.

TCRdb re-called the RACE reads through MiXCR, storing one row per CDR3 protein. The sample consists of about 120,000 distinct CDR3 sequences, around 13% of them appearing once. The CDR3 has 15 residues. Germline CDR1 and CDR2: ENHRY and SYGVKD. Trimming took 2 bases from V and 7 from J; bases not matched to a gene: 9. This clonotype occurred a few times. The antigen remains undetermined. Study outcomes and limitations: Counts of TCRs above 1 in 1000 frequency stayed unchanged with DPC sensitization.

Described time point: patch test 1, 2 weeks after DPC sensitization. Treatment denoted: therapeutic diphenylcyclopropenone sensitization with weekly scalp DPC. The origin of this receptor is a man in his late teens or twenties with alopecia areata. Some clones in this sample may be carry-over from other donors' samples. The sample here was whole blood, taken in connection with sensitization to the hapten diphenylcyclopropenone (DPC). The chain couples TRBV10-3 to TRBJ2-7, with TRBD1 matching 9 bases. CDR3: CAISEPGDRDFEQYF. In DNA, the CDR3 is TGTGCCATCAGTGAGCCCGGGGACAGGGATTTTGAGCAGTACTTC.